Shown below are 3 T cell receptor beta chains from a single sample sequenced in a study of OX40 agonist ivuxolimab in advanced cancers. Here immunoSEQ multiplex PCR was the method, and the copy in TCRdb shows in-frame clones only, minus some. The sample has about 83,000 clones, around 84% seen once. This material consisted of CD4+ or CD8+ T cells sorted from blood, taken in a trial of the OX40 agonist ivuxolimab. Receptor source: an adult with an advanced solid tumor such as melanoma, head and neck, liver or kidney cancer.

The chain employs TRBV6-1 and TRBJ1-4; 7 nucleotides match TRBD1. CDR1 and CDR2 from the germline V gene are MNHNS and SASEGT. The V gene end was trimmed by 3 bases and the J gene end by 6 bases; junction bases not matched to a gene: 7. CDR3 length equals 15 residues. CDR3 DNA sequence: TGTGCCAGCAGTGAGCAGGGGGGGTTTCATGAAAAACTGTTTTTT. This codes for CASSEQGGFHEKLFF.

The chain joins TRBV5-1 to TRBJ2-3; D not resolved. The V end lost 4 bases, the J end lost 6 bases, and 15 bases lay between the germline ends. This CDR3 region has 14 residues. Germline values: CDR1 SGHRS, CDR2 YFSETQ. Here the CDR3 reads CASSTQISEDTQYF. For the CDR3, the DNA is TGCGCCAGCAGCACACAGATTTCCGAGGATACGCAGTATTTT.

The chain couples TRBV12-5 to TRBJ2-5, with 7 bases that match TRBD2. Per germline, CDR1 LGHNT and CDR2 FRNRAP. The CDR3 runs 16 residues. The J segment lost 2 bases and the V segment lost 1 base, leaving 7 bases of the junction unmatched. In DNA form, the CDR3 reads TGTGCTAGTGGTTTGGCCGCTCGGCGGGGGCAAGAGACCCAGTACTTC. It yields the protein CASGLAARRGQETQYF.